This TCR beta chain was documented in a study of shared T cell receptors in the human thymus. The repertoire was sequenced with immunoSEQ multiplex PCR; TCRdb's copy has only in-frame clones and lacks some. The top ten hold about 0.0094% of the sample, which has hundreds of thousands of clones, about 89% seen once. These same data were also listed under a study on human thymus T cells. As reported in that work: The donors were infants in Finland with congenital heart defects, otherwise immunologically healthy. Thymus tissue for the work was resected from patients undergoing corrective heart surgery. Biased V and J segment usage appeared in thymus and peripheral blood. Thymic repertoires of unrelated individuals were reported in related research to overlap highly.

Sequencing was performed on thymocytes. This TCR was recovered from a boy in the first two years of life with a congenital heart defect.

The CDR3 protein is CATSSASTGGYTF. CDR3 bases: TGTGCCACCAGCAGCGCGTCGACAGGTGGCTACACCTTC. V gene TRBV15 combines with J gene TRBJ1-2; tentatively, D is TRBD1 (6 bases). Germline lookup yields CDR1 LNHNV and CDR2 YYDKDF (reference sequence). V lost 3 bases and J 7 bases, leaving 12 bases between the germline ends. The CDR3 is 13 amino acids. Supplemented by reference TRBV15 and TRBJ1-2, the full variable domain reads DAMVIQNPRYQVTQFGKPVTLSCSQTLNHNVMYWYQQKSSQAPKLLFHYYDKDFNNEADTPDNFQSRRPNTSFCFLDIRSPGLGDTAMYLCATSSASTGGYTFGSGTRLTVV.